This TCR beta chain appears in the sequencing data of a study of CD8+ T cells in alopecia areata. Study-level background: Treated patients were given oral tofacitinib, which was dosed at 5 to 10 mg twice daily. The study, taken as a whole, reports: Scalp repertoires also include resident alphabeta T cells from normal skin.

The CDR3 extends over 15 amino acids. Per germline, CDR1 SGDLS and CDR2 YYNGEE. Trimming removed 4 bases from V and 6 bases from J, with 18 bases in between. The table lists this clone with a few counts. What it binds is not known. Once RNA had been extracted, it was reverse transcribed into cDNA to act as the sequencing template. Sequenced by immunoSEQ multiplex PCR; TCRdb stores in-frame clones only, minus some. The table shows 200,000 to 250,000 clones, with roughly 57% occurring only once. The TCR was taken from a human donor with alopecia areata. Here the sequenced sample was CD4+ T cells sorted from blood, taken at week 0. The chain combines TRBV9 with TRBJ2-3; either TRBD1 or TRBD2 may fit D (5 bases each). The CDR3 DNA sequence: TGTGCCAGCAGCTCTCCGGGATATGGGGACGATACGCAGTATTTT. Protein: CASSSPGYGDDTQYF.